Below are 12 T cell receptor beta chains sequenced from a single sample in a study of T cell clonotyping in hematopoietic cell transplantation. The time point denotes: recipient sample about 28 days before transplant, after cytoreduction. Assay: immunoSEQ multiplex PCR; the TCRdb copy retains only in-frame clones and omits some. The sample includes about 5,900 clones, 80% seen only once; the top ten take just over 14%. Specimen: peripheral blood mononuclear cells, collected before stem cell transplant. The origin of the receptors is a woman between 45 and 60 years old with acute myeloid leukemia. Some clones in this sample may be carry-over from other donors' samples.

The chain joins TRBV9 to TRBJ1-2, with D uncertain. V lost 0 bases and J lost 4, with 10 bases in between. CDR1 SGDLS and CDR2 YYNGEE come from the germline V gene. The CDR3 runs to 14 residues. The CDR3: CASSVAGEGYGYTF. CDR3 bases: TGTGCCAGCAGCGTAGCTGGAGAGGGCTATGGCTACACCTTC.

This clone has only one observation. The rearrangement links TRBV6-5 to TRBJ2-7; D gene unclear. V was pared by 6 bases and J by 4 bases, with 10 bases between. Germline-derived CDR1 and CDR2 are MNHEY and SVGAGI. The CDR3 runs 12 residues. The chain's CDR3 is CASRSALYEQYF. DNA for the CDR3: TGTGCCAGCAGGTCAGCCTTGTACGAGCAGTACTTC.

The CDR3 coding sequence is TGTGCCAGCAGCGCAAGGGGTCCGGTCACAGATACGCAGTATTTT. Protein sequence: CASSARGPVTDTQYF. The V and J genes are TRBV2 and TRBJ2-3; tentative D call: TRBD1 (5 bases). CDR3 length: 15 residues. The ends were cut back, 6 bases at V and 2 bases at J, with 15 bases in the middle. Germline values: CDR1 SNHLY, CDR2 FYNNEI.

The rearrangement links TRBV2 to TRBJ2-7, with D perhaps TRBD1 (5 bases). The germline V gene encodes CDR1 SNHLY and CDR2 FYNNEI. V was pared by 5 bases and J by 6 bases, with 17 bases between. The CDR3 spans 14 residues. The CDR3 region has the DNA TGTGCCAGCAGTTACCTAGGGGCGGCTCCCGAGCAGTACTTC. Translated, it gives CASSYLGAAPEQYF.

The CDR3 spells CASKTGDTTGELFF. The CDR3 bases are TGTGCCAGCAAGACAGGGGATACCACCGGGGAGCTGTTTTTT. The J gene is TRBJ2-2, the V gene TRBV6-6, with TRBD1 matching 8 bases. This CDR3 comprises 14 residues. Looked up from germline, CDR1 is MNHNY and CDR2 is SVGAGI (reference sequence). Trimming at V came to 7 bases and at J to 4 bases, leaving 5 bases not matched to a gene.

The chain has TRBV30 and TRBJ2-5; D is unresolved. Germline lookup yields CDR1 GTSNPN and CDR2 SVGIG (reference sequence). The CDR3 length is 11 residues. Deletions cut 4 bases from V and 7 bases from J, with 10 bases between. The CDR3, as DNA: TGTGCCTGGAATCGGGCTCGGACCCAGTACTTC. It translates to CAWNRARTQYF.

This rearrangement joins TRBV21-1 to TRBJ2-3. TRBV21-1 is a recognized pseudogene. CDR3 length: 17 residues. DNA for the CDR3: TGTGCCAGCAGCAAAAAATGCCCGGGACCTCGCGGAGATACGCAGTATTTT. It specifies CASSKKCPGPRGDTQYF.

This clone was counted only a few times. The chain carries TRBV4-2 and TRBJ1-2, with a possible D match to TRBD1 (5 bases). The V end lost 1 base, the J end lost 6 bases, and 12 bases lay between the germline ends. Germline lookup yields CDR1 LGHNA and CDR2 YNFKEQ. CDR3 length: 14 residues. Here the CDR3 reads CASSQGSGANGYTF. CDR3 DNA: TGTGCCAGCAGCCAAGGTTCCGGGGCCAATGGCTACACCTTC.

This clone was seen only once. V and J are TRBV6-5 and TRBJ2-5, with 11 bases that match TRBD1. Losses at the gene ends were 6 bases for V and 5 bases for J; bases not matched to a gene: 5. Germline CDR1 and CDR2: MNHEY and SVGAGI. The CDR3 extends over 14 amino acids. The CDR3 loop reads CASSGQGAAETQYF. The CDR3 region has the DNA TGTGCCAGCAGCGGACAGGGGGCAGCGGAGACCCAGTACTTC.

This clone appeared a few times. The chain employs TRBV5-6 and TRBJ2-7; the D gene could be TRBD1 or TRBD2 (5 bases each). Germline V gives CDR1 SGHDT, CDR2 YYEEEE. V gave up 3 bases and J gave up 4 bases, with 17 bases separating them. The CDR3 covers 15 residues. The DNA of the CDR3 is TGTGCCAGCAGCTCGCTCAGGGACGGGGAATACGAGCAGTACTTC. The encoded protein is CASSSLRDGEYEQYF.

The chain couples TRBV7-2 to TRBJ2-7; perhaps TRBD1 as D (6 bases). V lost 2 bases, J lost 9 bases, and 11 bases lay in between. Germline V gene sequence: CDR1 SGHTA, CDR2 FQGNSA. The CDR3 has 12 residues. The CDR3 is CASSLSGEGQYF. CDR3 nucleotide sequence: TGTGCCAGCAGCTTATCAGGGGAAGGGCAGTACTTC.

This chain links TRBV21-1 with TRBJ1-5. TRBV21-1 is a known pseudogene. The CDR3 extends over 16 amino acids. CDR3 residues: CASSKGGTGNNQPQHF. CDR3 DNA: TGTGCCAGCAGCAAAGGGGGGACGGGAAACAATCAGCCCCAGCATTTT.